The 5 T cell receptor beta chains below come from one sample, sequenced in a study of metastatic and nonmetastatic thyroid tumors. TCRdb redid the clone calls on the PCR reads using MiXCR. The sample gives approximately 35,000 clones, roughly 22% of which show up once; approximately 3% is in the top ten. Thyroid surgery was performed in patients who had received no treatment beforehand. Sequencing input: tumor tissue. The source of these receptors is a male donor with papillary thyroid cancer or a benign thyroid nodule (not recorded which). Some clones in this sample may be carry-over from other donors' samples.

This clone was counted between two and nine times. Other DNA sequences in this specimen translate into the identical CDR3. The rearrangement uses TRBV6-1 and TRBJ1-5; D gene ambiguous. Germline V gene data show CDR1 as MNHNS and CDR2 as SASEGT. Trimming removed 0 bases from V and 6 bases from J, with 12 bases in between. The CDR3 extends over 15 amino acids. In DNA form, the CDR3 reads TGTGCCAGCAGTGAAGCACCGAGGGCGACTCAGCCCCAGCATTTT. It encodes CASSEAPRATQPQHF.

This clone was seen at least ten times. The chain links TRBV6-1 to TRBJ1-1; the D gene is possibly TRBD1 (6 bases). This CDR3 is 11 amino acids long. Germline V gene sequence: CDR1 MNHNS, CDR2 SASEGT. Trimming removed 5 bases at V and 11 bases at J, with 12 bases between. The CDR3 DNA sequence: TGTGCCAGCAGTAACAGGGTCGGGGCTTTCTTT. Protein: CASSNRVGAFF.

The chain employs TRBV27 and TRBJ2-5, with 9 nucleotides matching TRBD2. The CDR3 covers 15 residues. CDR1 and CDR2 (germline): MNHEY, SMNVEV (reference sequence). The CDR3 coding sequence is TGTGCAAGAAGGAATCGACTAGCGGCACAAGAGACCCAGTACTTC. Amino acids: CARRNRLAAQETQYF.

There are a few counts of this clone. The chain joins TRBV28 to TRBJ1-5, with unresolved D. V was cut by 2 bases and J by 3 bases, with 8 bases left in between. The V gene's germline CDR1 is MDHEN and CDR2 SYDVKM. CDR3 size: 14 residues. CDR3 loop: CASSLVQNNQPQHF. CDR3 nucleotides: TGTGCCAGCAGTTTAGTACAGAACAATCAGCCCCAGCATTTT.

This clone has at least ten counts. The chain links TRBV20-1 to TRBJ1-1; D is unclear. V lost 6 bases, J lost 10 bases, and 24 bases lay in between. This CDR3 region has 14 residues. The V gene's germline CDR1 is DFQATT and CDR2 SNEGSKA (reference sequence). The CDR3 loop reads CSAYTSVRGPGAFF. The CDR3 DNA reads TGCAGTGCCTATACCTCGGTGCGGGGTCCGGGAGCTTTCTTT.